This T cell receptor (beta chain) was sequenced for a study of identifying expanded T cells in peripheral blood. Study findings and constraints: Clone count variance between roughly two-week samples rose with total template count. Technical replicates showed around 1.1 changed clones; two weeks 15 to 20; four weeks 19.

The repertoire was sequenced with immunoSEQ multiplex PCR; TCRdb's copy has only in-frame clones and lacks some. The sample shows around 82,000 clones, 80% to 85% of them seen only once. As for this clone: Its target is unknown.

Collection occurred without any documented infections or immune events in donors. This clonotype originated in a person aged 18-69 years in good health. The sequenced material came from blood.

CDR3 loop: CAWSTTGGNTEAFF. CDR3 coding DNA: TGTGCCTGGAGTACTACAGGGGGGAACACTGAAGCTTTCTTT. The J gene is TRBJ1-1, the V gene TRBV30, with 8 positions matching TRBD1. CDR3 length equals 14 residues. V trimming: 2 bases; J trimming: 1 base; junction bases outside the gene matches: 3. Germline loops: CDR1 GTSNPN, CDR2 SVGIG (reference sequence).